Only a few counts were recorded for the clone carrying this T cell receptor beta chain. Its cognate antigen is unknown. Molecular barcoding with unique molecular identifiers was used for the TCRbeta library. Each CDR3 protein is one row after TCRdb ran MiXCR on the PCR reads. The table shows hundreds of thousands of distinct CDR3 sequences, with roughly 25% occurring only once. This record belongs to a study of T-cell reconstitution after alpha-beta-depleted transplantation in children. V lost 5 bases to trimming and J lost 1 base; unmatched junction nucleotides: 6. In germline, CDR1 is MGHRA, CDR2 YSYEKL. This CDR3 spans 16 amino acids. The study's findings and limits: About two months after transplant, alpha-beta T cells reportedly came from several hundred expanded graft clones. Where some patients showed high TCRbeta diversity at day 60, it came from recipient T cells and thymic progenitors that had survived. Once a year had passed after transplant, T-cell counts and diversity came mostly from newly produced T cells.

This sequence originates from a female patient between 2 and 15 years old who had a stem cell transplant for congenital amegakaryocytic thrombocytopenia, so the T cells may come from the graft donor. The starting material was PBMCs, mostly from graft donor cells, obtained 360 days after TCRalphabeta/CD19-depleted stem cell transplant. The chain employs TRBV4-1 and TRBJ2-2; 8 bases align to TRBD2. Here the CDR3 DNA reads TGCGCCAGCAGCTTAAGCGGGGGCCTGAACACCGGGGAGCTGTTTTTT. This sequence encodes CASSLSGGLNTGELFF.